This TCR beta chain was sequenced for a study of identical twins (dated by TCRdb to about 2016). Regarding the study in general: TCR alpha and beta repertoires from monozygotic twins, unrelated adults of various ages and cord blood were deep-sequenced to test whether fetal clonotypes persist. To rule out contamination, the twin experiments were replicated at different times with different library preparation protocols.

Results the study describes overall, beyond this receptor: Zero-insertion analyses could be partly confounded by invariant T cells such as MAIT and iNKT, although diverse VJ usage argued against such confounding for most clonotypes. Recombination models systematically underestimated out-of-frame TCR alpha sharing in monozygotic twins but agreed with sharing between unrelated individuals. A weaker excess of twin sharing was found in beta out-of-frame sequences because the signal-to-noise ratio was lowered by fewer shared sequences. Fewer insertions were carried by abundant cord blood beta clonotypes, a similar but weaker trend appeared in young adult naive repertoires, and no such trend appeared in memory repertoires. Compared with coincidental sharing between unrelated individuals, an excess of low generation-probability sequences was observed among out-of-frame TCR alpha sequences shared between twins. Because the same donors could not be followed over many years, the conclusions depended on cross-sectional statistical analysis.

Every donor was a healthy Caucasian. Using Miltenyi CD45RO+ enrichment and human naive T-cell isolation kits, memory (CD45RO+) and naive T cells were isolated from PBMC. Trimming removed 4 bases from V and 9 bases from J, leaving 12 bases between the germline ends. The CDR3 starts with the cysteine, ends with the phenylalanine, and has 12 residues. The CDR3 DNA has 36 bases and is translated from base 1. The germline V gene gives CDR1 as SGDLS and CDR2 as YYNGEE. This clonotype has at least ten counts. It has no known antigen specificity. No much larger clonotype is one base removed from it; base qualities were not supplied. The protocol used for the library was 5' RACE. The sample was run on an Illumina HiSeq 2000. Template switching introduced a universal primer binding site; the final cDNA contained a unique molecular identifier, enabling accurate counting of TCR cDNA molecules. Specific primers in the conserved constant-segment region were used to synthesize first-strand cDNA for TCR alpha and beta chains. To control for contamination, every cDNA library carried two barcodes: a SMART-Mk sample barcode plus Illumina barcodes. TruSeq adapter sequences along with Illumina sample barcodes were introduced in two successive PCR steps. Sequencing of the TCR alpha and beta cDNA libraries was done on the Illumina HiSeq platform using custom primers. For the original study's pipeline: MiGEC was used to process raw reads and extract unique molecular identifiers, and MiXCR was used to find CDR3 positions. For each individual, recombination models were inferred using an EM algorithm with the repgenHMM and IGoR tools. Shared clonotype analysis was performed with the tcR package in R, normalizing sharing by the product of cloneset sizes. To study raw recombination free of thymic and clonal selection effects, out-of-frame nonproductive sequences were analyzed. TCRdb reworked the public reads: Q25 trimming with fastp, MiXCR clone assembly, productive beta chains retained. Entries are consolidated by CDR3 protein sequence, retaining the most common genes and DNA. For this entry, the V and J calls and clone size follow TCRdb and not the study's own pipeline. The sample profile shows 240,000 or so distinct CDR3 sequences; roughly a tenth of them were found once. The top ten clonotypes cover 9% to 10% of the sample.

The source material was memory T cells sorted from blood. The cell subset or site label, read with the paper, signifies: CD45RO+ enriched T cells. The clonotype originates from a middle-aged man in good health. The rearrangement combines TRBV9 with TRBJ2-3; the D region possibly corresponds to TRBD2 (6 bases align). The nucleotide sequence reads TGTGCCAGCAGCCCGACGACTAGAACGCAGTATTTT. The encoded protein is CASSPTTRTQYF.